The 4 T cell receptor beta chains in this list originate from one sample, sequenced in a study of a mutant IDH1 vaccine in newly diagnosed glioma. Method: immunoSEQ multiplex PCR; TCRdb's copy keeps in-frame clones and lacks some. The table lists 60,000 or so clones, 90% of them singletons. As to time point: week 5, during vaccination. Topical imiquimod was applied with each vaccine dose, which held 300 ug of mutant IDH1 20-mer peptide. For these receptors, no antigen is known. Sequences were derived from PBMCs, sampled from a glioma patient whose treatment included an IDH1 peptide vaccine. The source of these receptors is a woman aged 40 to 50 with glioma.

The chain combines TRBV19 with TRBJ2-5, with 7 nucleotides matching TRBD1. V lost 2 bases and J lost 0; bases outside the gene matches: 0. The CDR3 contains 14 residues. The germline gives CDR1 LNHDA, CDR2 SQIVND (reference sequence). The CDR3 bases are TGTGCCAGTAGTATAACAGGGGACCAAGAGACCCAGTACTTC. It is translated as CASSITGDQETQYF. Full variable domain (missing parts from reference TRBV19 and TRBJ2-5): DGGITQSPKYLFRKEGQNVTLSCEQNLNHDAMYWYRQDPGQGLRLIYYSQIVNDFQKGDIAEGYSVSREKKESFPLTVTSAQKNPTAFYLCASSITGDQETQYFGPGTRLLVL.

The V gene is TRBV4-1, the J gene TRBJ2-1, with a possible D match to TRBD2 (5 bases). The CDR3 consists of 13 residues. Looked up from germline, CDR1 is MGHRA and CDR2 is YSYEKL. V lost 4 bases to trimming and J lost 8 bases, with 12 bases between them. The CDR3 loop reads CASSRGLRDEQFF. CDR3 coding DNA: TGCGCCAGCAGCCGCGGACTGAGGGATGAGCAGTTCTTC.

This chain connects TRBV5-6 to TRBJ2-3; 12 bases fit TRBD2. Germline V lookup: CDR1 SGHDT, CDR2 YYEEEE. After removal of 0 bases from V and 1 base from J, the junction contained 6 bases not matched to a gene. This CDR3 spans 18 amino acids. The CDR3 nucleotides are TGTGCCAGCAGCTTGGGGCTAGCGGGGGGGCCTGGCACAGATACGCAGTATTTT. It translates to CASSLGLAGGPGTDTQYF.

This clone appeared a few times. J is TRBJ2-7 and V is TRBV6-8; perhaps TRBD1 as D (5 bases). The germline V and J ends were trimmed by 7 bases and 5 bases, with 12 bases remaining between them. There are 12 residues in the CDR3. Germline V gene data show CDR1 as MNHGY and CDR2 as SAAAGT. The CDR3 region has the DNA TGTGCCAGCACCTCGAAGGGGCACGAGCAGTACTTC. Its translation: CASTSKGHEQYF.